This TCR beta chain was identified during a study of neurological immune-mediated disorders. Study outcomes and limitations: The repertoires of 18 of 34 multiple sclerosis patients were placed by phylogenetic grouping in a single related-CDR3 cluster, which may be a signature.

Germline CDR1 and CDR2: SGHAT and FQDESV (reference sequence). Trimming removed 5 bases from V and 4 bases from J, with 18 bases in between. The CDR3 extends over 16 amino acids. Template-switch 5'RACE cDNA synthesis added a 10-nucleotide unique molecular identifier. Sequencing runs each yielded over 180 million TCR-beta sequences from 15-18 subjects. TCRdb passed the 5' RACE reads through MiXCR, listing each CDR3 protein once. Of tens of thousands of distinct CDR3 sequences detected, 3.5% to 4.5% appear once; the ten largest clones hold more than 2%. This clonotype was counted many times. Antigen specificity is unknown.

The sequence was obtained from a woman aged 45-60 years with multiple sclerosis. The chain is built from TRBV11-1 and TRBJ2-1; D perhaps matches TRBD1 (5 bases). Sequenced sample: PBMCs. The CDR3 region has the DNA TGTGCCAGCAGCCTCAGGGTCTCACGGGTATACAATGAGCAGTTCTTC. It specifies CASSLRVSRVYNEQFF.